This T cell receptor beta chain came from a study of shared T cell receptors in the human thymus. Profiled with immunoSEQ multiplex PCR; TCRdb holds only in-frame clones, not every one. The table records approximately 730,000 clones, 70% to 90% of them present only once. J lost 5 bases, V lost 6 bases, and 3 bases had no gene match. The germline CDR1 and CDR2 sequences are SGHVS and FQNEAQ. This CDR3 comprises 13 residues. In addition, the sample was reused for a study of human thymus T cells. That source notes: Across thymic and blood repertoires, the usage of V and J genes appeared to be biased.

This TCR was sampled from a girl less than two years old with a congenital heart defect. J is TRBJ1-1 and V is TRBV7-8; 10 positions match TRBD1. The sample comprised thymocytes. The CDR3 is CASRDRGGTEAFF. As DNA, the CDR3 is TGTGCCAGCAGGGACAGGGGGGGGACTGAAGCTTTCTTT.